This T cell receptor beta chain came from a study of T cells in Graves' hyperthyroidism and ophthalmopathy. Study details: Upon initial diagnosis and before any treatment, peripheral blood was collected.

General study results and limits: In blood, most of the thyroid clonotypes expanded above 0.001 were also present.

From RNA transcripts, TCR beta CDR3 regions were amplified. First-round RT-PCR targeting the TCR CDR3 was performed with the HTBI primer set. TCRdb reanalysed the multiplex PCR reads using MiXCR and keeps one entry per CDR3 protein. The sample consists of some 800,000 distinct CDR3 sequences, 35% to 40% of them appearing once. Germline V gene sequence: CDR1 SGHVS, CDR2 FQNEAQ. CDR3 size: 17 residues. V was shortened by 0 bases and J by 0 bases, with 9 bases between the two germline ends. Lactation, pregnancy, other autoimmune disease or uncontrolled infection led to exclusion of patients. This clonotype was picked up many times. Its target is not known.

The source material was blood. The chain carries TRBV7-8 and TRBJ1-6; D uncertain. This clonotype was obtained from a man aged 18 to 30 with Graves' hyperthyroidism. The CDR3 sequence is CASSLAAASSYNSPLHF. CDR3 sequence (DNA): TGTGCCAGCAGCTTAGCGGCAGCCAGCTCCTATAATTCACCCCTCCACTTT.